Listed below are T cell receptor beta chains from one sample, sequenced in a study of response to subunit inactivated influenza vaccine. Each CDR3 protein gets one entry after TCRdb re-called the RT-PCR reads with MiXCR. The data contain under 950,000 distinct CDR3 sequences, 21% of them singletons. Sequencing used PBMCs from blood, obtained more than 4 days after vaccination. The receptor set was obtained from a man aged 45-65 years who received an inactivated influenza vaccine. Each CDR3 is given without its conserved first and last residue.

TRBJ1-2,TRBV10-3,AISEWAAYGYT
TRBJ2-3,TRBV7-2,ASSLGPDRGPRTDTQY
TRBJ2-3,TRBV10-3,AISENLYTQY
TRBJ2-1,TRBV5-1,ASSFPAGNEQF
TRBJ2-7,TRBV5-4,ASSPPGTQLEQY
TRBJ2-2,TRBV25-1,ASSDKGRNTGELF
TRBJ1-5,TRBV20-1,SARTGTGIISNQPQH
TRBJ2-2,TRBV2,ASNVRKNTGELF
TRBJ2-2,TRBV4-3,ASSPSLSTVRTGELF
TRBJ1-1,TRBV3-1,ASSQASLSNTEAF
TRBJ2-7,TRBV11-2,ASSLGTELYEQY
TRBJ2-7,TRBV20-1,SAREPGTKGEQY
TRBJ2-5,TRBV7-2,ASSFAEETQY
TRBJ2-5,TRBV29-1,SVRDRLQETQY
TRBJ1-1,TRBV12-3/TRBV12-4,ASSFARARTEAF
TRBJ2-3,TRBV18,ASSPNPGLAGADTQY
TRBJ2-7,TRBV20-1,SARLYPYEQY